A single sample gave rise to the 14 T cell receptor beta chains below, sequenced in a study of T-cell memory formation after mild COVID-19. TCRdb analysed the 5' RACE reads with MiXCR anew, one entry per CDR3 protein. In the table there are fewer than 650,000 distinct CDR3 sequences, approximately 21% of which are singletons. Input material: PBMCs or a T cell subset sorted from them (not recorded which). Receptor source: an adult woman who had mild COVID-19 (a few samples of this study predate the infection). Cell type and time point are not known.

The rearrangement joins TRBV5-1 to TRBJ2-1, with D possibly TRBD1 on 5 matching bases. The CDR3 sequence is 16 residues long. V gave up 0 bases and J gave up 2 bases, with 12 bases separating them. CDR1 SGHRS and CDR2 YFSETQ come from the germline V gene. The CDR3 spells CASSLEGAVTYNEQFF. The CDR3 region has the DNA TGCGCCAGCAGCTTGGAAGGGGCGGTGACCTACAATGAGCAGTTCTTC.

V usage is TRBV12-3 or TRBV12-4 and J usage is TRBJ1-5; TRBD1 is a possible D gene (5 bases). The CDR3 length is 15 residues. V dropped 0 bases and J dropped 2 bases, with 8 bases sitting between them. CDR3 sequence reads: CASSLAVTGNQPQHF. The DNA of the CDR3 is TGTGCCAGCAGTTTAGCGGTGACAGGCAATCAGCCCCAGCATTTT.

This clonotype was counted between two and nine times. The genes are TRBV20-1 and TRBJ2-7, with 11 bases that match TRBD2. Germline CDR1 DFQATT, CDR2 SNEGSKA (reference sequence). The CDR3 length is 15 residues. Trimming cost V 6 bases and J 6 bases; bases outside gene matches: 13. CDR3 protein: CSARNLGTSGPEQYF. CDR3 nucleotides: TGCAGTGCCCGCAACCTCGGGACTAGCGGTCCCGAGCAGTACTTC.

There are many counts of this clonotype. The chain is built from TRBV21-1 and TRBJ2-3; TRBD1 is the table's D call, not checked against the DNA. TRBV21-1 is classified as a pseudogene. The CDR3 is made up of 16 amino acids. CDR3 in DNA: TGTGCCAGCAGCTCTCTTAGCGGGGGCGACACAGATACGCAGTATTTT. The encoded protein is CASSSLSGGDTDTQYF.

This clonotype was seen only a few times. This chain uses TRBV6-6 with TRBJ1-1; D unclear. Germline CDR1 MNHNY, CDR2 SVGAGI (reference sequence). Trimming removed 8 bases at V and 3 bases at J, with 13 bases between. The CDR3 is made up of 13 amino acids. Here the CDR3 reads CASRRQEYTEAFF. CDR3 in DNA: TGTGCCAGCCGTAGGCAGGAGTACACTGAAGCTTTCTTT.

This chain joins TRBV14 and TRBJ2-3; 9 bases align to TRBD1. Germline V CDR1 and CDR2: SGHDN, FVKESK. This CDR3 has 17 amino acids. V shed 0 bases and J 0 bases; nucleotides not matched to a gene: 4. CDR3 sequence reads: CASSQDWTGASTDTQYF. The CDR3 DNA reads TGTGCCAGCAGCCAAGATTGGACAGGGGCTAGCACAGATACGCAGTATTTT. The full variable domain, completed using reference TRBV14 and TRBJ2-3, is EAGVTQFPSHSVIEKGQTVTLRCDPISGHDNLYWYRRVMGKEIKFLLHFVKESKQDESGMPNNRFLAERTGGTYSTLKVQPAELEDSGVYFCASSQDWTGASTDTQYFGPGTRLTVL.

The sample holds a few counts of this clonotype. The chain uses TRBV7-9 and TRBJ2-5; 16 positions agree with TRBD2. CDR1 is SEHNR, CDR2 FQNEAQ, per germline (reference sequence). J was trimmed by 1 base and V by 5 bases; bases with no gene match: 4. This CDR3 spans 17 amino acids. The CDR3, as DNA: TGTGCCAGCAGCCGGGGACTAGCGGGGGGGACCCAAGAGACCCAGTACTTC. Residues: CASSRGLAGGTQETQYF.

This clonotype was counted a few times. The CDR3 region has the DNA TGTGCCAGCAGCCCTGACAGGGATGCTTATGGCTACACCTTC. It codes for CASSPDRDAYGYTF. The chain combines TRBV6-6 with TRBJ1-2, with TRBD1 matching 7 bases. The germline gives CDR1 MNHNY, CDR2 SVGAGI (reference sequence). The CDR3 covers 14 residues. After removal of 6 bases from V and 5 bases from J, the junction contained 9 bases not matched to a gene.

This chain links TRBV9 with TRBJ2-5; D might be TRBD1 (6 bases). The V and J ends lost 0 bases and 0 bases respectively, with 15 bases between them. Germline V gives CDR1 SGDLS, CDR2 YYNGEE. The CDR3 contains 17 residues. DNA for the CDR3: TGTGCCAGCAGCGTAGACATGGCTAAGGGGGACCAAGAGACCCAGTACTTC. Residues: CASSVDMAKGDQETQYF.

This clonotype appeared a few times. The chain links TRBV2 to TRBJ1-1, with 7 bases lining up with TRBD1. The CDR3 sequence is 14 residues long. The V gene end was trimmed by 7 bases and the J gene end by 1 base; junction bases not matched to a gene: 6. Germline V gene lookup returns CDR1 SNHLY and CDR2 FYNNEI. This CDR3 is CASIRGAANTEAFF. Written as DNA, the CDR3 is TGTGCCAGCATCAGGGGGGCAGCGAACACTGAAGCTTTCTTT.

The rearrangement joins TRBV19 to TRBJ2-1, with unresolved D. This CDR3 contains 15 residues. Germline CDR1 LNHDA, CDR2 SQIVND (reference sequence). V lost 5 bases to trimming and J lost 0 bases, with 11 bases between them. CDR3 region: CASSQLHSSYNEQFF. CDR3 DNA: TGTGCCAGTAGTCAGTTGCATAGCTCCTACAATGAGCAGTTCTTC.

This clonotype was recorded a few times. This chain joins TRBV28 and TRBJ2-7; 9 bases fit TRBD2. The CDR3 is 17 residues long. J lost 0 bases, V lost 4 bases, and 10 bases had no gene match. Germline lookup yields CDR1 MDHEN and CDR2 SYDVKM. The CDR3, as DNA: TGTGCCAGCAGTTCCTCGACACGCGGGAGGGACTCCTACGAGCAGTACTTC. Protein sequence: CASSSSTRGRDSYEQYF. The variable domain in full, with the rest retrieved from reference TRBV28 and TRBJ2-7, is DVKVTQSSRYLVKRTGEKVFLECVQDMDHENMFWYRQDPGLGLRLIYFSYDVKMKEKGDIPEGYSVSREKKERFSLILESASTNQTSMYLCASSSSTRGRDSYEQYFGPGTRLTVT.

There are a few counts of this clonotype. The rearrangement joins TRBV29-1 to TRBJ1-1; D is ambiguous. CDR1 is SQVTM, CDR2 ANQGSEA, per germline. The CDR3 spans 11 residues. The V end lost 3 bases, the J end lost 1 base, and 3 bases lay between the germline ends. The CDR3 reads CSVEKNTEAFF. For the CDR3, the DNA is TGCAGCGTTGAGAAGAACACTGAAGCTTTCTTT.

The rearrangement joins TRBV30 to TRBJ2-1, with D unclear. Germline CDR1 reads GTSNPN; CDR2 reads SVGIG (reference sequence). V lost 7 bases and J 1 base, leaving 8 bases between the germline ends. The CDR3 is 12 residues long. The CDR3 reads CAFQDSYNEQFF. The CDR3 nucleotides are TGTGCCTTCCAGGATTCCTACAATGAGCAGTTCTTC.